This T cell receptor (beta chain) was identified in a study of shared clonotypes between healthy human individuals. V was trimmed by 1 base and J by 2 bases, leaving 12 bases between them. CDR1 is MNHNS and CDR2 is SASEGT in the germline V gene. The CDR3 is 15 residues long. This clone was seen a few times. Its antigen is unidentified. Clones were read by immunoSEQ multiplex PCR, and TCRdb kept only the in-frame ones, dropping some. The data hold about a million clones, with about 80% observed a single time. The study, taken as a whole, reports: The genetic and exposure-history diversity represented was limited by few donors.

This TCR derives from a man aged 18 to 30 in good health. The chain links TRBV6-1 to TRBJ2-7; D possibly corresponds to TRBD1 (6 bases). Sequencing was performed on memory CD4+ T cells sorted from blood. The subset here: CD45RA-negative fraction. The CDR3 bases are TGTGCCAGCAGTGAAGGCGGGCAGGGGACCTACGAGCAGTACTTC. It specifies CASSEGGQGTYEQYF.